This T cell receptor (beta chain) was sequenced for a study of T-cell memory formation after mild COVID-19. Whole-study findings and limits: Mainly CM and EM harbored the contracting CD4+ clones; mainly EMRA harbored the CD8+ ones. That cross-reactive memory joined was suggested by some responding clones appearing in pre-infection memory.

This clonotype has a handful of counts. The antigen remains undetermined. Constant-segment primers were used for 5'RACE, and the resulting TCR alpha and TCR beta cDNA libraries carried sample barcodes and UMIs. In TCRdb, the 5' RACE reads were re-called with MiXCR into one record per CDR3 protein. The sample records under 300,000 distinct CDR3 sequences, around a tenth being singletons. The sequenced material came from PBMCs or a T cell subset sorted from them (not recorded which). The receptor comes from a man between 18 and 35 years old who had mild COVID-19 (a few samples of this study predate the infection). Cell type and time point are not known.

CDR3: CASSISAANTGELFF. The CDR3 DNA follows: TGTGCCAGTAGTATAAGCGCCGCGAACACCGGGGAGCTGTTTTTT. This chain joins TRBV19 and TRBJ2-2, with unresolved D. V lost 2 bases, J lost 0 bases, and 7 bases lay in between. From germline, CDR1 is LNHDA and CDR2 SQIVND (reference sequence). CDR3 length equals 15 residues.